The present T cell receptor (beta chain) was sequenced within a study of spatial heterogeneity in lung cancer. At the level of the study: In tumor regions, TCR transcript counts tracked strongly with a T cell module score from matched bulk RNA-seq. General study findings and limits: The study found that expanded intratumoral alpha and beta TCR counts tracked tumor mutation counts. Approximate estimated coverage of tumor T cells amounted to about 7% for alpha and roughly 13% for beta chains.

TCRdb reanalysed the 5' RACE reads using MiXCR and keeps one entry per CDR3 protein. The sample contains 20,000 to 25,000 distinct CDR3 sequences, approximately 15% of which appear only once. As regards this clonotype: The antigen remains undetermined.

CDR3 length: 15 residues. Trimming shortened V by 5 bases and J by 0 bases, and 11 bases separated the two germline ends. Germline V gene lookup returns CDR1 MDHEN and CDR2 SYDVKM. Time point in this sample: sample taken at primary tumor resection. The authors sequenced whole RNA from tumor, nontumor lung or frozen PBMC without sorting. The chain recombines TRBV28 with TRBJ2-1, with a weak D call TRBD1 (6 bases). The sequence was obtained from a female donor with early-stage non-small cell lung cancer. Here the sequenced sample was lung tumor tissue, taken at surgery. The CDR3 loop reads CASSRQGRSYNEQFF. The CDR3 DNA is TGTGCCAGCAGTCGTCAGGGGCGCTCCTACAATGAGCAGTTCTTC.